The 18 T cell receptor beta chains below were found in one sample sequenced in a study of vaccination and CD4 T cells after COVID-19. TCRdb re-called the PCR reads through MiXCR, storing one row per CDR3 protein. The sample has 12,000 to 15,000 distinct CDR3 sequences, 69% seen once. The source was CD4+ T cells from blood, collected after SARS-CoV-2 vaccination. These TCRs come from a human donor who had recovered from COVID-19.

This clonotype showed up just once. V gene TRBV24-1 combines with J gene TRBJ2-5, with a tentative D call TRBD1 (6 bases). The CDR3 length is 15 residues. CDR1 is KGHDR and CDR2 is SFDVKD in the germline V gene. Trimming removed 3 bases from V and 5 bases from J, with 15 bases in between. The CDR3 sequence: CATSDARQATETQYF. The CDR3, as DNA: TGTGCCACCAGTGATGCAAGACAGGCCACGGAGACCCAGTACTTC.

The genes are TRBV20-1 and TRBJ2-1; D assignment may be TRBD1 or TRBD2 (5 bases each). Per the germline V gene, CDR1 is DFQATT and CDR2 is SNEGSKA (reference sequence). V dropped 3 bases and J dropped 5 bases, with 11 bases sitting between them. The CDR3 extends over 13 amino acids. CDR3 residues: CSASWGFDNEQFF. The DNA of the CDR3 is TGCAGTGCTAGCTGGGGGTTTGACAATGAGCAGTTCTTC.

The chain recombines TRBV10-3 with TRBJ1-2, with a possible D match to TRBD1 (6 bases). The germline gives CDR1 ENHRY, CDR2 SYGVKD. This CDR3 is 14 amino acids long. V dropped 3 bases and J dropped 8 bases, with 16 bases sitting between them. The CDR3: CAISEGGGSRGYTF. DNA of the CDR3: TGTGCCATCAGTGAAGGGGGGGGGTCACGGGGCTACACCTTC.

The gene calls are TRBV20-1 and TRBJ2-2, with TRBD2 matching over 12 bases. This CDR3 is 14 amino acids long. The V gene's germline CDR1 is DFQATT and CDR2 SNEGSKA (reference sequence). Trimming at V came to 6 bases and at J to 6 bases, leaving 5 bases not matched to a gene. Here the CDR3 DNA reads TGCAGTGCGCAAACTAGCGGGAGGCCCGGGGAGCTGTTTTTT. As protein: CSAQTSGRPGELFF.

The rearrangement links TRBV6-2 or TRBV6-3 to TRBJ2-5, with no clear D. This CDR3 comprises 14 residues. Trimming pared 2 bases from V and 2 bases from J, leaving 9 bases between. Germline V gives CDR1 MNHEY, CDR2 SVGEGT. CDR3 sequence: CASSYRVTQETQYF. DNA of the CDR3: TGTGCCAGCAGTTACAGGGTAACACAAGAGACCCAGTACTTC.

J is TRBJ1-5 and V is TRBV12-3 or TRBV12-4; no reliable D call. The CDR3 runs to 18 residues. V lost 6 bases and J lost 0, with 21 bases in between. In DNA, the CDR3 is TGTGCCAGCAGCCAAGGTCGGTTTGGCAGAACTAGCAATCAGCCCCAGCATTTT. Its protein product is CASSQGRFGRTSNQPQHF.

The chain links TRBV28 to TRBJ1-2; possible D gene TRBD1, 6 bases. The V gene lost 3 bases and the J gene lost 8 bases, with 10 bases spanning the gap. CDR3 length: 12 amino acids. Per the germline V gene, CDR1 is MDHEN and CDR2 is SYDVKM. The CDR3 coding sequence is TGTGCCAGCAGTTTCGGGGGCTTCGGCTACACCTTC. Residues: CASSFGGFGYTF.

The chain employs TRBV4-3 and TRBJ2-5; D not resolved. V lost 0 bases to trimming and J lost 5 bases, with 10 bases between them. The germline gives CDR1 LGHNA, CDR2 YSLEER. The CDR3 spans 14 residues. CDR3: CASSQDEQDETQYF. The DNA of the CDR3 is TGCGCCAGCAGCCAAGATGAGCAGGATGAGACCCAGTACTTC.

The chain uses TRBV15 and TRBJ2-2, with 7 bases identical to TRBD1. Trimming took 6 bases from V and 4 from J; bases not matched to a gene: 2. Germline lookup yields CDR1 LNHNV and CDR2 YYDKDF (reference sequence). This CDR3 spans 13 amino acids. The CDR3 region is CATRRQGTGELFF. The CDR3, as DNA: TGTGCCACCAGGCGACAGGGCACCGGGGAGCTGTTTTTT.

This clonotype showed up just a few times. The CDR3 DNA reads TGTGCCAGCAGCTTAGGGGACAGGGGGCGAGGAGGCAATCAGCCCCAGCATTTT. It yields the protein CASSLGDRGRGGNQPQHF. J is TRBJ1-5 and V is TRBV7-9; 12 nucleotides agree with TRBD1. The ends lost 1 base at V and 2 bases at J; junction bases unmatched: 6. The CDR3 totals 18 residues. From germline, CDR1 is SEHNR and CDR2 FQNEAQ (reference sequence). Full variable domain (outside the CDR3, taken from reference TRBV7-9 and TRBJ1-5): DTGVSQNPRHKITKRGQNVTFRCDPISEHNRLYWYRQTLGQGPEFLTYFQNEAQLEKSRLLSDRFSAERPKGSFSTLEIQRTEQGDSAMYLCASSLGDRGRGGNQPQHFGDGTRLSIL.

V usage is TRBV20-1 and J usage is TRBJ1-5, with D possibly being TRBD1 (6 bases). Trimming stripped 4 bases from V and 6 bases from J, with 19 bases between. The V gene's germline CDR1 is DFQATT and CDR2 SNEGSKA (reference sequence). The CDR3 runs to 15 residues. CDR3 bases: TGCAGTGCTACCCGGGAGCAGGGGAGTAGTCAGCCCCAGCATTTT. As protein: CSATREQGSSQPQHF.

This clonotype was detected once. This chain links TRBV6-2 or TRBV6-3 with TRBJ2-7, with 7 bases identical to TRBD2. The V gene's germline CDR1 is MNHEY and CDR2 SVGEGT. CDR3 length: 14 residues. Trimming at V came to 4 bases and at J to 3 bases, leaving 6 bases not matched to a gene. The CDR3 sequence: CASSSPSGGYEQYF. DNA of the CDR3: TGTGCCAGCAGTTCCCCCTCGGGGGGCTACGAGCAGTACTTC.

The chain has TRBV27 and TRBJ1-5, with no clear D. Trimming pared 3 bases from V and 3 bases from J, leaving 9 bases between. Per germline, CDR1 MNHEY and CDR2 SMNVEV (reference sequence). This CDR3 spans 14 amino acids. The CDR3: CASSFNGDNQPQHF. In DNA form, the CDR3 reads TGTGCCAGCAGTTTCAACGGGGACAATCAGCCCCAGCATTTT.

This clonotype was found a few times. The chain carries TRBV27 and TRBJ2-5; D unclear. The CDR3 runs 14 residues. Germline lookup yields CDR1 MNHEY and CDR2 SMNVEV (reference sequence). The V gene lost 6 bases and the J gene lost 2 bases, with 13 bases spanning the gap. The DNA of the CDR3 is TGTGCCAGCAGAAAACAGCAGTATCAAGAGACCCAGTACTTC. It codes for CASRKQQYQETQYF.

The chain links TRBV6-4 to TRBJ2-2, with unresolved D. This CDR3 contains 13 residues. The germline V gene encodes CDR1 MRHNA and CDR2 SNTAGT. V gave up 4 bases and J gave up 0 bases, with 3 bases separating them. The DNA for the CDR3 is TGTGCCAGCAGTGCCGCGAACACCGGGGAGCTGTTTTTT. It encodes CASSAANTGELFF.

The rearrangement joins TRBV28 to TRBJ2-7; TRBD2 agrees at 7 bases. The V and J ends lost 8 bases and 0 bases, in that order; junction bases with no gene match: 7. Germline loops: CDR1 MDHEN, CDR2 SYDVKM. CDR3 length: 14 amino acids. CDR3 DNA sequence: TGTGCCAGCTGGGCTGGCGGGAGCTCCTACGAGCAGTACTTC. This sequence encodes CASWAGGSSYEQYF. Drawing the rest from reference TRBV28 and TRBJ2-7, the complete variable domain is DVKVTQSSRYLVKRTGEKVFLECVQDMDHENMFWYRQDPGLGLRLIYFSYDVKMKEKGDIPEGYSVSREKKERFSLILESASTNQTSMYLCASWAGGSSYEQYFGPGTRLTVT.

The V gene is TRBV6-5, the J gene TRBJ1-2; 10 bases align to TRBD1. Looked up from germline, CDR1 is MNHEY and CDR2 is SVGAGI. V shed 2 bases, J shed 4 bases, and the junction held 7 bases outside the gene matches. The CDR3 sequence is 16 residues long. The DNA for the CDR3 is TGTGCCAGCAGTTACAGGAGGACAGGGGGGGCCTATGGCTACACCTTC. Its translation: CASSYRRTGGAYGYTF.

J is TRBJ1-2 and V is TRBV30, with a possible D match to TRBD1 (6 bases). The CDR3 runs to 15 residues. Trimming took 8 bases from V and 2 from J, leaving 21 bases between them. CDR1 GTSNPN and CDR2 SVGIG come from the germline V gene (reference sequence). DNA of the CDR3: TGTGCCCGGAAGAATAACAGGGAGGGGAACTATGGCTACACCTTC. Protein: CARKNNREGNYGYTF.